These T cell receptor beta chains were read from a single sample in a study of regulatory T cells in long-lasting Graves disease. Each CDR3 protein gets one entry after TCRdb re-called the multiplex PCR reads with MiXCR. The sample has fewer than 450,000 distinct CDR3 sequences, around 16% seen once. These records were also assigned to another study, of T cells in Graves' hyperthyroidism and ophthalmopathy.

Specimen: peripheral blood mononuclear cells (PBMCs), collected at new diagnosis, from a patient treated with antithyroid drugs. Every receptor here comes from a woman in her forties with Graves disease. The conserved cysteine and the conserved F or W are not part of the CDR3 here. Expanded clones are given a class, and other clones once, few, many or no size at all.

clone size: few; V gene: TRBV10-2; J gene: TRBJ1-4; CDR3 protein: ATGGERKLF
clone size: many; V gene: TRBV7-3; J gene: TRBJ2-1; CDR3 protein: ASSLTGTSLFQNEQF
clone size: many; V gene: TRBV10-3; J gene: TRBJ2-2; CDR3 protein: AISDSAGGDTGELF
clone size: NA; V gene: TRBV7-3; J gene: TRBJ2-3; CDR3 protein: ASSLLPGLPTRGPTDTQY
clone size: many; V gene: TRBV6-1; J gene: TRBJ2-5; CDR3 protein: ASSRMGQTQETQY
clone size: many; V gene: TRBV11-2; J gene: TRBJ2-7; CDR3 protein: ASSAGTIGYEQY
clone size: many; V gene: TRBV12-3/TRBV12-4; J gene: TRBJ2-4; CDR3 protein: ASSLGPSSKNIQY
clone size: many; V gene: TRBV6-2/TRBV6-3; J gene: TRBJ1-1; CDR3 protein: ASSWGGRNTEAF
clone size: NA; V gene: TRBV5-1; J gene: TRBJ2-7; CDR3 protein: ASSLDLGHEQY
clone size: NA; V gene: TRBV4-1; J gene: TRBJ2-2; CDR3 protein: ASSQADLNTGELF
clone size: many; V gene: TRBV27; J gene: TRBJ2-2; CDR3 protein: ASSFTTGGWTGELF
clone size: many; V gene: TRBV18; J gene: TRBJ2-2; CDR3 protein: ASSPGSGNTNTGELF